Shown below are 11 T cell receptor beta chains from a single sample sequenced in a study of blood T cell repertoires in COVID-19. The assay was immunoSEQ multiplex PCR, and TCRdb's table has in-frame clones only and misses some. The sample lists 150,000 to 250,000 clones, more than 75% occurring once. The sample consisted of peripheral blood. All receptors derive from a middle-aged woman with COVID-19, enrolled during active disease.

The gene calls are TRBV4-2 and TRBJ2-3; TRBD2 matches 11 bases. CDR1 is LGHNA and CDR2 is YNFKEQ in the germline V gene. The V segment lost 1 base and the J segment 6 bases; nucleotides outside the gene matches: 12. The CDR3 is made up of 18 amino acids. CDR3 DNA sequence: TGTGCCAGCAGCCAAGGCATTCGGGCTAGCGGGGGGTTGGATACGCAGTATTTT. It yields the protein CASSQGIRASGGLDTQYF.

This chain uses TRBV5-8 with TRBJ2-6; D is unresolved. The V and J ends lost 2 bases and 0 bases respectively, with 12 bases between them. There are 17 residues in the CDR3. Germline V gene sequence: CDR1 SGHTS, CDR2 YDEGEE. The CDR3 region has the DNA TGTGCCAGCAGCTTCACCTCCTTGAGCTCTGGGGCCAACGTCCTGACTTTC. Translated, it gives CASSFTSLSSGANVLTF.

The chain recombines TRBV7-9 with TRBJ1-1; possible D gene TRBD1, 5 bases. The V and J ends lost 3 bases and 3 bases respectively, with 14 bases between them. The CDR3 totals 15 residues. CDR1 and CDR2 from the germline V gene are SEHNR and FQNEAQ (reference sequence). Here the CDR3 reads CASSLGIGDDTEAFF. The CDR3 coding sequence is TGTGCCAGCAGCTTGGGTATAGGGGATGACACTGAAGCTTTCTTT.

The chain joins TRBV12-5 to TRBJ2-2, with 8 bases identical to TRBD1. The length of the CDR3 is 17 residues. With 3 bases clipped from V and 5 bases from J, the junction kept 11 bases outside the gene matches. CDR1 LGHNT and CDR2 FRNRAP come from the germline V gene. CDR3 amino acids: CASGFLGQGTVTGELFF. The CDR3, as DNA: TGTGCTAGTGGTTTCCTCGGACAGGGAACTGTGACCGGGGAGCTGTTTTTT. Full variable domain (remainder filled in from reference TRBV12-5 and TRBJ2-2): DARVTQTPRHKVTEMGQEVTMRCQPILGHNTVFWYRQTMMQGLELLAYFRNRAPLDDSGMPKDRFSAEMPDATLATLKIQPSEPRDSAVYFCASGFLGQGTVTGELFFGEGSRLTVL.

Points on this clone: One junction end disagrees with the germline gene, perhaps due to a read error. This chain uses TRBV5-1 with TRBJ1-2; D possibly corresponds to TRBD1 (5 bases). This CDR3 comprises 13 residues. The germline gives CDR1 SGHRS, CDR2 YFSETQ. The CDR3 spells CASRLDMNYGYTF. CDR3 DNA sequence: TGCGCCAGCAGGTTGGACATGAACTATGGCTACACCTTC.

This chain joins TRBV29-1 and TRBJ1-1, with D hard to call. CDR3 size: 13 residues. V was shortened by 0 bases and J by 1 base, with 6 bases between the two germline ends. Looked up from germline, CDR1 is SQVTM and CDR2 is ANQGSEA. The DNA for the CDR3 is TGCAGCGTTGAAGAACGGGGGAACACTGAAGCTTTCTTT. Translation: CSVEERGNTEAFF.

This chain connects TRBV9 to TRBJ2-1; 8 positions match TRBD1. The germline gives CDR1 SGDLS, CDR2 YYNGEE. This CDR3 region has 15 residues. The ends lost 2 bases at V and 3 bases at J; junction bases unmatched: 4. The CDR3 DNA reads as TGTGCCAGCAGCGTGAGAGGGACAGGCTACAATGAGCAGTTCTTC. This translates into CASSVRGTGYNEQFF.

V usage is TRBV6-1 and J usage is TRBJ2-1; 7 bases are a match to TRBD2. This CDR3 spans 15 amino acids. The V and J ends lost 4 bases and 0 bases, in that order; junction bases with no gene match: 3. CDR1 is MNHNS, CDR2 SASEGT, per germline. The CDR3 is CASSGAGLSYNEQFF. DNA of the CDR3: TGTGCCAGCAGTGGAGCGGGACTCTCCTACAATGAGCAGTTCTTC.

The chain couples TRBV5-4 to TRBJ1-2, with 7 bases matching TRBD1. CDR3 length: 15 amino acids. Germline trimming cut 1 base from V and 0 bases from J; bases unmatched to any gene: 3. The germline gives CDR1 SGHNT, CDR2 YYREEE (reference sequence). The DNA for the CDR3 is TGTGCCAGCAGCTTGAGGGACAGACCTAACTATGGCTACACCTTC. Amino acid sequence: CASSLRDRPNYGYTF.

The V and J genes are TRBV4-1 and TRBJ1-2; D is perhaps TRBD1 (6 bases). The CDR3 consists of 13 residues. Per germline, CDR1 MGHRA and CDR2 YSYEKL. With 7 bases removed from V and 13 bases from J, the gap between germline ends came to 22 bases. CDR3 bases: TGCGCCAGCACCTACGATGGGGGCTACAGTCTCACCTTC. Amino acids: CASTYDGGYSLTF.

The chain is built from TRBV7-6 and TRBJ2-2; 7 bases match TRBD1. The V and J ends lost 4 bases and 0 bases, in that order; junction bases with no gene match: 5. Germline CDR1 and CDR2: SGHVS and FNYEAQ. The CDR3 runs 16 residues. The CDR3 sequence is CASSYTGAPNTGELFF. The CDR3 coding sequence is TGTGCCAGCAGCTATACAGGGGCTCCGAACACCGGGGAGCTGTTTTTT.